This T cell receptor beta chain was found in a study of T cell repertoires in cytomegalovirus infection. As for the study in general: Well-studied HLA-B-restricted CMV epitopes were used in the study alongside recently identified HLA-C-restricted ones. Both a matching HLA type and CMV infection were indicated by public TCR beta signatures. Study-wide results and limits: Summed public TCR beta family frequency identified CMV carriers bearing the relevant HLA.

TCRdb re-called the reads through MiXCR, storing one row per CDR3 protein. The sample consists of approximately 270,000 distinct CDR3 sequences, less than 25% of them appearing once. The table lists this clonotype with many counts. Antigen unknown. Germline V gene data show CDR1 as SGHTA and CDR2 as FQGNSA. CDR3 length equals 15 residues. V lost 5 bases and J lost 7, with 15 bases in between. This sequence joins TRBV7-2 and TRBJ1-6, with D possibly TRBD1 on 5 matching bases. The receptor comes from a human donor in good health (CMV status not recorded). Some clones in this sample may be carry-over from other donors' samples. The sequences come from cultured PBMCs, collected from culture after CMV antigen stimulation. The CDR3 nucleotides are TGTGCCAGCAGCCCAGGGACGCCCGGGAATTCACCCCTCCACTTT. Protein: CASSPGTPGNSPLHF.